This is a list of T cell receptor beta chains from one sample in a study of beta chain features in type 1 diabetes. The protocol was immunoSEQ multiplex PCR, while the TCRdb copy is restricted to in-frame clones and leaves out a portion. In the table there are 400,000 to 600,000 clones, approximately 28% of which are singletons. The sequenced material came from naive CD4+ T cells from blood. Every receptor here comes from a young man in good health. Each CDR3 is given with its conserved first and last residue. The order of the fields is clone size, J gene, D gene, V gene, CDR3 DNA, CDR3 protein. D genes are given only for firm matches. Not all rows give a size; the values are once, few, many and, for expanded clones, a class.

size: .
J: TRBJ2-2
D: TRBD2
V: TRBV30
DNA: TGTGCCTGGAGTTCCCTCGGGAGCGGGAGCTTTTCCGGGGAGCTGTTTTTT
CDR3: CAWSSLGSGSFSGELFF

size: .
J: TRBJ1-2
D: .
V: TRBV27
DNA: TGTGCCAGCAGGATGCAGGGGAGGCACTATGGCTACACCTTC
CDR3: CASRMQGRHYGYTF

size: few
J: TRBJ2-7
D: .
V: TRBV29-1
DNA: TGCAGCGTTGTTGAGTCTTACGAGCAGTACTTC
CDR3: CSVVESYEQYF

size: .
J: TRBJ2-4
D: .
V: TRBV28
DNA: TGTGCCAGCATGCAGGGGATAGCCAAAAACATTCAGTACTTC
CDR3: CASMQGIAKNIQYF

size: once
J: TRBJ2-3
D: TRBD1
V: TRBV7-2
DNA: TGTGCCAGCAGACCAGGGGGAGTGGCAGATACGCAGTATTTT
CDR3: CASRPGGVADTQYF

size: .
J: TRBJ2-5
D: TRBD2
V: TRBV4-1
DNA: TGCGCCAGCAGCCAAGATTGGGGCCGATGGACTAGCGGGCAAGAGACCCAGTACTTC
CDR3: CASSQDWGRWTSGQETQYF

size: .
J: TRBJ2-7
D: .
V: TRBV4-2
DNA: TGTGCCAGCAGCCACGGTGAGACAGCCTCCTACGAGCAGTACTTC
CDR3: CASSHGETASYEQYF

size: .
J: TRBJ2-1
D: .
V: TRBV5-1
DNA: TGCGCCAGCAGCTTGGCCCTCAGCAGAGGGTTTGAGCAGTTCTTC
CDR3: CASSLALSRGFEQFF

size: few
J: TRBJ2-1
D: TRBD2
V: TRBV11-2
DNA: TGTGCCAGCAGCTTAGGGCGGGAGTACTACAATGAGCAGTTCTTC
CDR3: CASSLGREYYNEQFF

size: few
J: TRBJ1-2
D: TRBD1
V: TRBV7-9
DNA: TGTGCCAGCAGCTTCGGGACAGCTTTCTATGGCTACACCTTC
CDR3: CASSFGTAFYGYTF

size: few
J: TRBJ2-2
D: .
V: TRBV5-1
DNA: TGCGCCAGCAGGGGCCCGCAGGGGAACACCGGGGAGCTGTTTTTT
CDR3: CASRGPQGNTGELFF

size: few
J: TRBJ2-5
D: .
V: TRBV5-1
DNA: TGCGCCAGCAGCTTGGAATCCCAAGAGACCCAGTACTTC
CDR3: CASSLESQETQYF

size: few
J: TRBJ2-7
D: .
V: TRBV29-1
DNA: TGCAGCATCCGGGACGGAAGCTACGAGCAGTACTTC
CDR3: CSIRDGSYEQYF

size: few
J: TRBJ2-7
D: TRBD2
V: TRBV29-1
DNA: TGCAGCGTAGGACTAGCGGGAGTACGCGAGCAGTACTTC
CDR3: CSVGLAGVREQYF

size: .
J: TRBJ2-7
D: TRBD2
V: TRBV7-9
DNA: TGTGCCAGCAGCTTCCGGGAGGGCTACGAGCAGTACTTC
CDR3: CASSFREGYEQYF

size: .
J: TRBJ2-3
D: .
V: TRBV7-2
DNA: TGTGCCAGCAGCTACCTCTCCGGGATTTCAGATACGCAGTATTTT
CDR3: CASSYLSGISDTQYF

size: few
J: TRBJ1-2
D: .
V: TRBV30
DNA: TGTGCCTGGAGTGTACGGTCCAGGGTAGTGAACTATGGCTACACCTTC
CDR3: CAWSVRSRVVNYGYTF

size: .
J: TRBJ1-1
D: TRBD1
V: TRBV30
DNA: TGTGCCTGGAGTGCCCCGACAGGGCGTAGTCGCACTGAAGCTTTCTTT
CDR3: CAWSAPTGRSRTEAFF

size: few
J: TRBJ2-3
D: .
V: TRBV2
DNA: TGTGCCAGCAGTGACGTTAGCACAGATACGCAGTATTTT
CDR3: CASSDVSTDTQYF

size: .
J: TRBJ2-5
D: TRBD2
V: TRBV7-6
DNA: TGTGCCAGCAGCTTAGGGGTAGCGGGAGGGCAAGAGACCCAGTACTTC
CDR3: CASSLGVAGGQETQYF

size: few
J: TRBJ2-7
D: TRBD2
V: TRBV4-3
DNA: TGCGCCAGCAGCCAGAGACTAGCCGGCGAGCAGTACTTC
CDR3: CASSQRLAGEQYF

size: .
J: TRBJ2-7
D: TRBD2
V: TRBV18
DNA: TGTGCCAGCTCACCACCTACCAGCGGGATCTACGAGCAGTACTTC
CDR3: CASSPPTSGIYEQYF

size: few
J: TRBJ2-1
D: .
V: TRBV9
DNA: TGTGCCAGCAGCGTAGGGCTTCCCAATGAGCAGTTCTTC
CDR3: CASSVGLPNEQFF

size: once
J: TRBJ2-6
D: .
V: TRBV7-3
DNA: TGTGCCAGCAGCCCTTCAGGGACTGGGGCCAACGTCCTGACTTTC
CDR3: CASSPSGTGANVLTF

size: .
J: TRBJ2-1
D: TRBD2
V: TRBV5-1
DNA: TGCGCCAGCAGCTTAGCGGGAAGCTCCTACAATGAGCAGTTCTTC
CDR3: CASSLAGSSYNEQFF

size: .
J: TRBJ1-1
D: TRBD1
V: TRBV7-2
DNA: TGTGCCAGCAGCAACTACAGGGGGTCGAACACTGAAGCTTTCTTT
CDR3: CASSNYRGSNTEAFF

size: .
J: TRBJ2-3
D: .
V: TRBV11-2
DNA: TGTGCCAGCAGCTCTTCCTGGTCGGTTTTCGGCACAGATACGCAGTATTTT
CDR3: CASSSSWSVFGTDTQYF

size: .
J: TRBJ2-2
D: .
V: TRBV7-2
DNA: TGTGCCAGTAAGACCCAGACTAACACCGGGGAGCTGTTTTTT
CDR3: CASKTQTNTGELFF

size: few
J: TRBJ2-7
D: .
V: TRBV27
DNA: TGTGCCAGCAGCGCACAGGGCGCTCTCTCCTACGAGCAGTACTTC
CDR3: CASSAQGALSYEQYF

size: .
J: TRBJ1-2
D: TRBD1
V: TRBV30
DNA: TGTGCCTGGAGACGGGGACAGGACTATGGCTACACCTTC
CDR3: CAWRRGQDYGYTF

size: .
J: TRBJ2-7
D: .
V: TRBV12-5
DNA: TGTGCTAGTGGTTTGAGGACAGCCTACGAGCAGTACTTC
CDR3: CASGLRTAYEQYF

size: few
J: TRBJ2-5
D: TRBD1
V: TRBV5-4
DNA: TGTGCCAGCAGCTCGGACAGGGGAGAGACCCAGTACTTC
CDR3: CASSSDRGETQYF

size: .
J: TRBJ1-2
D: .
V: TRBV6-5
DNA: TGTGCCAGCAGTTACTCAAATGATGGGGTTTATGGCTACACCTTC
CDR3: CASSYSNDGVYGYTF

size: .
J: TRBJ2-7
D: .
V: TRBV30
DNA: TGTGCCTGGAGTGTAAACCGGAAGAACGAGCAGTACTTC
CDR3: CAWSVNRKNEQYF

size: .
J: TRBJ2-1
D: TRBD1
V: TRBV7-2
DNA: TGTGCCAGCAGCTCACCTCGGACAGGGAACAATGAGCAGTTCTTC
CDR3: CASSSPRTGNNEQFF

size: few
J: TRBJ2-1
D: TRBD2
V: TRBV4-2
DNA: TGTGCCAGCAGCCAAGTCAAGGGACTAGCGGCAAATGAGCAGTTCTTC
CDR3: CASSQVKGLAANEQFF

size: .
J: TRBJ2-3
D: TRBD2
V: TRBV28
DNA: TGTGCCAGCAGCCCGGGACTAGCGGGAGGGCCGGGAGATACGCAGTATTTT
CDR3: CASSPGLAGGPGDTQYF

size: few
J: TRBJ1-5
D: .
V: TRBV7-9
DNA: TGTGCCAGCAGACGGGACGACAATCAGCCCCAGCATTTT
CDR3: CASRRDDNQPQHF

size: few
J: TRBJ1-2
D: .
V: TRBV30
DNA: TGTGCCTGGAGTGTAAGCGCAGGCTATGGCTACACCTTC
CDR3: CAWSVSAGYGYTF

size: few
J: TRBJ2-7
D: .
V: TRBV6-5
DNA: TGTGCCAGCACCGGACAGCGAACTGAGCAGTACTTC
CDR3: CASTGQRTEQYF

size: once
J: TRBJ1-2
D: .
V: TRBV7-9
DNA: TGTGCCAGCAGCCCCCCTGCTAACTATGGCTACACCTTC
CDR3: CASSPPANYGYTF

size: once
J: TRBJ2-7
D: TRBD2
V: TRBV30
DNA: TGTGCCTGGAGGAAACCGGGACTAGTCTACGAGCAGTACTTC
CDR3: CAWRKPGLVYEQYF

size: .
J: TRBJ2-2
D: .
V: TRBV4-3
DNA: TGCGCCAGCAGCCAAATGGCCGGGGAACCCACCGGGGAGCTGTTTTTT
CDR3: CASSQMAGEPTGELFF

size: .
J: TRBJ2-3
D: .
V: TRBV29-1
DNA: TGCAGCGTGTACAGGGTTTCAGCAGATACGCAGTATTTT
CDR3: CSVYRVSADTQYF

size: few
J: TRBJ2-7
D: .
V: TRBV28
DNA: TGTGCCAGCAGTTCCAGCAGGGTCGAGCAGTACTTC
CDR3: CASSSSRVEQYF

size: .
J: TRBJ1-2
D: TRBD1
V: TRBV9
DNA: TGTGCCAGCAGCGGTCGGGACAGACCGGTTTATGGCTACACCTTC
CDR3: CASSGRDRPVYGYTF

size: .
J: TRBJ2-2
D: .
V: TRBV29-1
DNA: TGCAGCGTTGACGCTGGTACGAACACCGGGGAGCTGTTTTTT
CDR3: CSVDAGTNTGELFF

size: once
J: TRBJ2-7
D: .
V: TRBV7-9
DNA: TGTGCCAGCAGCCCACAGGCCTTCACCTACGAGCAGTACTTC
CDR3: CASSPQAFTYEQYF

size: few
J: TRBJ2-1
D: .
V: TRBV6-5
DNA: TGTGCCAGCAGTTCATCAAAGGTCCCCTCCTACAATGAGCAGTTCTTC
CDR3: CASSSSKVPSYNEQFF

size: .
J: TRBJ2-1
D: .
V: TRBV9
DNA: TGTGCCAGCAGCGTAGATGGGTCAAGGCAGCAGTTCTTC
CDR3: CASSVDGSRQQFF

size: .
J: TRBJ2-7
D: .
V: TRBV30
DNA: TGTGCCCGTGGACGGGAATACGAGCAGTACTTC
CDR3: CARGREYEQYF

size: .
J: TRBJ2-1
D: TRBD2
V: TRBV27
DNA: TGTGCCAGCGGGAGAGCGGGAACCTACAATGAGCAGTTCTTC
CDR3: CASGRAGTYNEQFF

size: few
J: TRBJ2-1
D: .
V: TRBV7-2
DNA: TGTGCCAGCAGCCAGGAGAGAGTTTGGAATGAGCAGTTCTTC
CDR3: CASSQERVWNEQFF